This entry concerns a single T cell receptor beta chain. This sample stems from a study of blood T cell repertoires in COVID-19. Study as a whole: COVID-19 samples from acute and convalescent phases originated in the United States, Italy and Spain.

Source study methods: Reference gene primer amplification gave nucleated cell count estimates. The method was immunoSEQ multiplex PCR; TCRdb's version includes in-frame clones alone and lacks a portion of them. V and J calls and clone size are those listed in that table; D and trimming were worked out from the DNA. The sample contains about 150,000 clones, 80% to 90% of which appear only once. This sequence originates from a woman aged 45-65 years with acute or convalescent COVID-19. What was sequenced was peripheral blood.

CDR3 nucleotides: TGTGCCAGCAGCACTTCTTCGGGACAGGGGAAAGTCTACGAGCAGTACTTC. Encoded protein: CASSTSSGQGKVYEQYF. The V and J genes are TRBV7-8 and TRBJ2-7, with 10 bases identical to TRBD1. There are 17 residues in the CDR3. CDR1 is SGHVS and CDR2 is FQNEAQ in the germline V gene. After removal of 5 bases from V and 3 bases from J, the junction contained 13 bases not matched to a gene.